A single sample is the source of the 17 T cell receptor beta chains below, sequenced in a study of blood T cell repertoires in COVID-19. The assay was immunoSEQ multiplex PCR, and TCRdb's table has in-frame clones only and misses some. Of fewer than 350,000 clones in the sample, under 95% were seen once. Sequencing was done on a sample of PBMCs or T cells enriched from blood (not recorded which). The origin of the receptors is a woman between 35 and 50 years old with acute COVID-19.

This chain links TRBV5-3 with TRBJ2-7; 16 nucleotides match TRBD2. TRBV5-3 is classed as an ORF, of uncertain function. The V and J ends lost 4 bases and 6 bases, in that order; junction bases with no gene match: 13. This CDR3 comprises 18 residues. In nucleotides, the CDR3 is TGTGCCAGAAGCCGCCCCGGGACTAGCGGGGGGGCCTGGCGCGAGCAGTACTTC. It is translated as CARSRPGTSGGAWREQYF.

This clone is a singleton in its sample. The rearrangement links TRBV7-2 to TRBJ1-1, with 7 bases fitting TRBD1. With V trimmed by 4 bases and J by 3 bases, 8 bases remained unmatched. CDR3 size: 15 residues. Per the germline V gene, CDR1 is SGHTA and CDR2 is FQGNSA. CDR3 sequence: CASSSSTGSYTEAFF. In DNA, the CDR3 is TGTGCCAGCAGCTCCTCGACAGGGTCGTACACTGAAGCTTTCTTT.

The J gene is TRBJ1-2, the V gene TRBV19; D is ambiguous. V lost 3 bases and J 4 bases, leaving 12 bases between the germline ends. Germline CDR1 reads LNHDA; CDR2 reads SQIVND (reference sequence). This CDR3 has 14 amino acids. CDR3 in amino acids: CASSIFAWAYGYTF. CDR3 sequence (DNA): TGTGCCAGTAGTATCTTTGCTTGGGCCTATGGCTACACCTTC.

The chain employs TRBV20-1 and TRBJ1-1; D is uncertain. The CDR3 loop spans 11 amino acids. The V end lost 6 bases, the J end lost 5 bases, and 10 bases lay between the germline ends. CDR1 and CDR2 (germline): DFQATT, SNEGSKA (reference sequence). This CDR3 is CSAPGHTEAFF. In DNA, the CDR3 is TGCAGTGCCCCAGGTCATACTGAAGCTTTCTTT.

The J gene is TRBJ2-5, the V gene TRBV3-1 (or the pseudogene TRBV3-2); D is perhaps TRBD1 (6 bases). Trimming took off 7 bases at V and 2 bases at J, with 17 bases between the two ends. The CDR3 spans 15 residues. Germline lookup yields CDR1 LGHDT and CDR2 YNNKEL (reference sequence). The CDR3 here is CASMGQGRGQETQYF. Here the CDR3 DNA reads TGTGCCAGCATGGGGCAGGGCAGGGGACAAGAGACCCAGTACTTC.

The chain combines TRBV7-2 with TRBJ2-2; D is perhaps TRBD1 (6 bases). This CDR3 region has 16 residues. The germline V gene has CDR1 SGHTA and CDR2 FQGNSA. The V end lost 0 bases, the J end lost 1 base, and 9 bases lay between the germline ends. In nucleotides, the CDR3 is TGTGCCAGCAGCTTAGCGGGGGCCCTGAACACCGGGGAGCTGTTTTTT. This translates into CASSLAGALNTGELFF.

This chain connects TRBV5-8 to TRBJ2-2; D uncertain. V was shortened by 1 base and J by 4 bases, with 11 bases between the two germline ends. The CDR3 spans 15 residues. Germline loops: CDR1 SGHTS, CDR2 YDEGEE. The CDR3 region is CASSLPLISTGELFF. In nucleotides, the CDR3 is TGTGCCAGCAGCTTGCCCCTCATCAGCACCGGGGAGCTGTTTTTT. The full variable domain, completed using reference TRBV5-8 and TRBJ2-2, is EAGVTQSPTHLIKTRGQQATLRCSPISGHTSVYWYQQALGLGLQFLLWYDEGEERNRGNFPPRFSGRQFPNYSSELNVNALELEDSALYLCASSLPLISTGELFFGEGSRLTVL.

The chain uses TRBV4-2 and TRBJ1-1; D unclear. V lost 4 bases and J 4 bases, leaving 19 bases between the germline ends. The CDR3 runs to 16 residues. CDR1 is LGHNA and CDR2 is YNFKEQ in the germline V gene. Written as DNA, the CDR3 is TGTGCCAGCAGCCCCCCGGCGCGGGCAGGAGGCACTGAAGCTTTCTTT. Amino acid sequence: CASSPPARAGGTEAFF.

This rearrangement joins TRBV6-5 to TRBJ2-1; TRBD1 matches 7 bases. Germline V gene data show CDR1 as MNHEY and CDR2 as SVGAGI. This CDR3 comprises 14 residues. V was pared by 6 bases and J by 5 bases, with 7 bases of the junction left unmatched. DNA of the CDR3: TGTGCCAGCAGGCCAGGGGGTAAGCACAATGAGCAGTTCTTC. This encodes CASRPGGKHNEQFF.

The CDR3 bases are TGTGCCAGTAGTATCCAACAGGGTCGATATGGCTACACCTTC. It translates to CASSIQQGRYGYTF. The chain is built from TRBV19 and TRBJ1-2; weak D call: TRBD1 (6 bases). Germline CDR1 is LNHDA and CDR2 is SQIVND (reference sequence). There are 14 residues in the CDR3. V was pared by 3 bases and J by 5 bases, with 13 bases between.

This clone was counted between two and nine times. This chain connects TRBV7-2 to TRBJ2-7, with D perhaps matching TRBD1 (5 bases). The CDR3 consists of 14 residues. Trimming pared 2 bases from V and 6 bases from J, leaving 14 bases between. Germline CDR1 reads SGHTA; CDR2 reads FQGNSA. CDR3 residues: CASSLSRPQGEQYF. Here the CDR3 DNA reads TGTGCCAGCAGCTTAAGCAGGCCCCAGGGCGAGCAGTACTTC.

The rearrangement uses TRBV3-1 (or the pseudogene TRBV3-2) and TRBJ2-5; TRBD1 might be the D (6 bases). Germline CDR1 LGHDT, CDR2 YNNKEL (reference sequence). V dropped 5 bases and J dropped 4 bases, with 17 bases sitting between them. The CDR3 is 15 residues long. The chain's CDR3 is CASSSNRAQGETQYF. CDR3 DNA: TGTGCCAGCAGCTCCAACAGGGCCCAGGGAGAGACCCAGTACTTC.

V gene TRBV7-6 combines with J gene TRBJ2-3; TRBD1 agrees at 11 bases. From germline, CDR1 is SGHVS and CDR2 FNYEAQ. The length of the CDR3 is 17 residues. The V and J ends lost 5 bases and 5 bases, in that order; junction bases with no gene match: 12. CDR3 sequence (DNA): TGTGCCAGCAGCCACTATCTAACCGGGACAGGGGGAGATACGCAGTATTTT. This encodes CASSHYLTGTGGDTQYF.

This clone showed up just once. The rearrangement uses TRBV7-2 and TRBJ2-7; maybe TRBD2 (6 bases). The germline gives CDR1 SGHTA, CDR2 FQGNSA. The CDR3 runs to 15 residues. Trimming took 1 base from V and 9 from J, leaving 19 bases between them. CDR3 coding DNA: TGTGCCAGCAGCTTAGGTACGGGAGCCCCACTCGGGCAGTACTTC. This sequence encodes CASSLGTGAPLGQYF. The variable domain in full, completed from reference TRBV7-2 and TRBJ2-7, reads GAGVSQSPSNKVTEKGKDVELRCDPISGHTALYWYRQSLGQGLEFLIYFQGNSAPDKSGLPSDRFSAERTGGSVSTLTIQRTQQEDSAVYLCASSLGTGAPLGQYFGPGTRLTVT.

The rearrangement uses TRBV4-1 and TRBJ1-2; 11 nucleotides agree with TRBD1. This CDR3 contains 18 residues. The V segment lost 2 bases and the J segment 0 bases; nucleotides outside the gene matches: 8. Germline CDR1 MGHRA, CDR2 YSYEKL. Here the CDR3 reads CASSQRTGGVLANYGYTF. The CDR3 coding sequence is TGCGCCAGCAGCCAACGGACAGGGGGCGTTTTAGCTAACTATGGCTACACCTTC.

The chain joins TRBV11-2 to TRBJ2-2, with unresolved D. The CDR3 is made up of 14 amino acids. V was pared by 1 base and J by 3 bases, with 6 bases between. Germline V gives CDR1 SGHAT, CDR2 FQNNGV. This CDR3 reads CASSLVLYTGELFF. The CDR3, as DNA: TGTGCCAGCAGCTTAGTACTTTACACCGGGGAGCTGTTTTTT.

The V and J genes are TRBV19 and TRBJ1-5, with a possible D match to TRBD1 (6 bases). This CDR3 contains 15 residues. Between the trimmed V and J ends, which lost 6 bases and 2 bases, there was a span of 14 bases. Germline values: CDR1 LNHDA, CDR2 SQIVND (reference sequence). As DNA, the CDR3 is TGTGCCAGTAGGACAACAGGGATGGGCAATCAGCCCCAGCATTTT. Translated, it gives CASRTTGMGNQPQHF.